This T cell receptor beta chain was sequenced during a study of T cell repertoires in cytomegalovirus infection. This clonotype was counted a few times. Antigen specificity is unknown. TCRdb processed the reads anew with MiXCR; each CDR3 protein has one entry. The sample shows 340,000 or so distinct CDR3 sequences, 25% of them seen only once. This material consisted of cultured PBMCs, taken from culture after CMV antigen stimulation. The receptor comes from a human donor in good health (CMV status not recorded). Some clones in this sample may be carry-over from other donors' samples.

CDR3 DNA: TGTGCCAGCAGTTCCGGCGGAGAGTATGGCTACACCTTC. Its protein is CASSSGGEYGYTF. The chain couples TRBV27 to TRBJ1-2; no clear D. The ends were cut back, 4 bases at V and 5 bases at J, with 11 bases in the middle. Germline loops: CDR1 MNHEY, CDR2 SMNVEV (reference sequence). CDR3 length equals 13 residues.